The table lists the clone carrying this T cell receptor beta chain with many counts. The entire patient cohort was treatment-naive prior to thyroid surgery. V dropped 2 bases and J dropped 9 bases, with 12 bases sitting between them. CDR3 length equals 13 residues. Germline CDR1 and CDR2: SGHNT and YYREEE (reference sequence). These data come from a study of metastatic and nonmetastatic thyroid tumors. TCRdb re-called the PCR reads via MiXCR. This sample has 20,000 to 25,000 clones, with about 24% found just once. The chain combines TRBV5-4 with TRBJ2-1; D is perhaps TRBD1 (5 bases). The sample taken for sequencing was tumor tissue. This TCR was sampled from a female donor with papillary thyroid cancer or a benign thyroid nodule (not recorded which). Some clones in this sample may be carry-over from other donors' samples. The CDR3 sequence is CASSFPGMGEQFF. For the CDR3, the DNA is TGTGCCAGCAGCTTCCCAGGGATGGGTGAGCAGTTCTTC.